This T cell receptor beta chain was captured in a study of radiotherapy plus CTLA-4 blockade in lung cancer. CDR3 length: 16 amino acids. The ends lost 7 bases at V and 9 bases at J; junction bases unmatched: 20. Germline values: CDR1 SGDLS, CDR2 YYNGEE. Assay: immunoSEQ multiplex PCR; the TCRdb copy retains only in-frame clones and omits some. The table has about 32,000 clones, 85% seen once; the top ten hold about 5.6%. The TCR comes from a human donor with non-small cell lung cancer who had stable disease on radiotherapy plus ipilimumab. V usage is TRBV9 and J usage is TRBJ2-7; TRBD1 matches 9 bases. The material was peripheral blood, obtained from a patient treated with radiotherapy plus ipilimumab. In DNA, the CDR3 is TGTGCCAGCCCCCTTCGCGGGGACAGGGAAAGATTTGGGCAGTACTTC. It translates to CASPLRGDRERFGQYF.